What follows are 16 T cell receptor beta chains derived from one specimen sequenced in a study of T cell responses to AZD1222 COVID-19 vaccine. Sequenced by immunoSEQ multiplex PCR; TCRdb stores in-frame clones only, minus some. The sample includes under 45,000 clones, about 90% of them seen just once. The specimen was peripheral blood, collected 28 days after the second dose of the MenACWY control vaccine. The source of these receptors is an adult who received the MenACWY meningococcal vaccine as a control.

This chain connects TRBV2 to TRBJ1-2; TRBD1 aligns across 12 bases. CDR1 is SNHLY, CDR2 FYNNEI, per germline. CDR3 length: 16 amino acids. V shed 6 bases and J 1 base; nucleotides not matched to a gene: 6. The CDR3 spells CASRARDRGLNYGYTF. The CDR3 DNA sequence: TGTGCCAGCAGGGCCCGGGACAGGGGGCTTAACTATGGCTACACCTTC.

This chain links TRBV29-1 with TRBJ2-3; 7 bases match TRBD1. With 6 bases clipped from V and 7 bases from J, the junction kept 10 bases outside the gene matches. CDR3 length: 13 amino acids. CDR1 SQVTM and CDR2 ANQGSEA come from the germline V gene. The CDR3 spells CSVAGGGRNTQYF. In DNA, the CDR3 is TGCAGCGTGGCAGGGGGTGGTAGAAATACGCAGTATTTT.

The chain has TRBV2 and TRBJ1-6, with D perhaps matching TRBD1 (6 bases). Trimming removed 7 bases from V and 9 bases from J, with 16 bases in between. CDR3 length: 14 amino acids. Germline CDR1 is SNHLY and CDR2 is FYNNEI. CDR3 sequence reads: CASMEQGGGSPLHF. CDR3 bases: TGTGCCAGCATGGAACAGGGTGGGGGTTCACCCCTCCACTTT.

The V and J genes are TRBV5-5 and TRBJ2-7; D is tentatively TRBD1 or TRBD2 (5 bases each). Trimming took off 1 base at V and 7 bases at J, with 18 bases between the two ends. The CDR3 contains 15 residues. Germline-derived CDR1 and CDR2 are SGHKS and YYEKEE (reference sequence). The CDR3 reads CASSLPTGPNGEQYF. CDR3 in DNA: TGTGCCAGCAGCTTGCCTACGGGACCGAACGGGGAGCAGTACTTC.

CDR3 nucleotides: TGCGCCAGCAGCCAAGATATAAACAAGAGGACCCAGTACTTC. Translation gives CASSQDINKRTQYF. This sequence joins TRBV4-1 and TRBJ2-5; D unclear. There are 14 residues in the CDR3. Germline V gene data show CDR1 as MGHRA and CDR2 as YSYEKL. The V and J ends lost 0 bases and 7 bases respectively, with 12 bases between them.

The CDR3 nucleotides read TGTGCCAGTAAGGGGAGCGGGCTCTCCTACGAGCAGTACTTC. Translated: CASKGSGLSYEQYF. The rearrangement joins TRBV19 to TRBJ2-7; possibly TRBD2 for D (6 bases). CDR3 length: 14 amino acids. Trimming stripped 7 bases from V and 0 bases from J, with 13 bases between. Germline assignment: CDR1 LNHDA and CDR2 SQIVND (reference sequence). The whole variable domain, filled in from reference TRBV19 and TRBJ2-7, reads DGGITQSPKYLFRKEGQNVTLSCEQNLNHDAMYWYRQDPGQGLRLIYYSQIVNDFQKGDIAEGYSVSREKKESFPLTVTSAQKNPTAFYLCASKGSGLSYEQYFGPGTRLTVT.

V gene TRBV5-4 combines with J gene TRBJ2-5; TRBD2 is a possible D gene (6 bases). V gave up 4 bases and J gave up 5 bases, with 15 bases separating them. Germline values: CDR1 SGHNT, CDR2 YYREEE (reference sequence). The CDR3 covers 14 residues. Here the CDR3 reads CASSQPGVGETQYF. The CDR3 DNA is TGTGCCAGCAGCCAACCGGGGGTAGGTGAGACCCAGTACTTC.

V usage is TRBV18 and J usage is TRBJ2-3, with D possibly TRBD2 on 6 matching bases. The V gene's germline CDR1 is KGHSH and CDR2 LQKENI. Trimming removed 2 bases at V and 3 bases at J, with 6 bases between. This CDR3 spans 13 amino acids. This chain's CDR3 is CASSPSGTDTQYF. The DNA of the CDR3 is TGTGCCAGCTCACCAAGCGGGACAGATACGCAGTATTTT.

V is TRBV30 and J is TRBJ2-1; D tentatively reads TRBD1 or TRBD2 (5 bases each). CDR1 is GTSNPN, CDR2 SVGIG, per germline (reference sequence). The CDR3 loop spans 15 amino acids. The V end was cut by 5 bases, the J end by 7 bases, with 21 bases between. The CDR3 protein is CAWGDGLRLRNEQFF. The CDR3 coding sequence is TGTGCCTGGGGGGACGGGCTGCGACTTCGTAATGAGCAGTTCTTC.

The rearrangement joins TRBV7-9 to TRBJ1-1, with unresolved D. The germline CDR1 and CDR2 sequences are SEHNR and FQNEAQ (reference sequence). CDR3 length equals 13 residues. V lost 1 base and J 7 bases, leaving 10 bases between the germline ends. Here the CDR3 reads CASSLGGSGEAFF. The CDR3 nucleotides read TGTGCCAGCAGCTTAGGTGGGAGCGGTGAAGCTTTCTTT. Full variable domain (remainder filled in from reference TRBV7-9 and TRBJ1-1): DTGVSQNPRHKITKRGQNVTFRCDPISEHNRLYWYRQTLGQGPEFLTYFQNEAQLEKSRLLSDRFSAERPKGSFSTLEIQRTEQGDSAMYLCASSLGGSGEAFFGQGTRLTVV.

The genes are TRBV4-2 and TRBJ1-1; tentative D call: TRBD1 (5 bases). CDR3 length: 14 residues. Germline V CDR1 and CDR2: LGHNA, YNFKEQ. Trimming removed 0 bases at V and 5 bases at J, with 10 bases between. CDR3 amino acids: CASSQEGGATEAFF. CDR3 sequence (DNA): TGTGCCAGCAGCCAAGAGGGAGGGGCGACTGAAGCTTTCTTT.

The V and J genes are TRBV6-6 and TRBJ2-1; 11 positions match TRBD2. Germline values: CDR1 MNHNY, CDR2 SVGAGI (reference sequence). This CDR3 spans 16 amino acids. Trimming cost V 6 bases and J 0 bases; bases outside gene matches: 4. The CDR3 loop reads CASSPTSGSSYNEQFF. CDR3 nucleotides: TGTGCCAGCAGCCCCACTAGCGGGAGCTCCTACAATGAGCAGTTCTTC.

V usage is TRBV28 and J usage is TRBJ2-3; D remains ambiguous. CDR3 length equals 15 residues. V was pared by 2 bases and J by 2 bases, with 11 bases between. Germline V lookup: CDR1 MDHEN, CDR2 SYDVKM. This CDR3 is CASSLNGLFTDTQYF. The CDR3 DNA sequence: TGTGCCAGCAGTTTAAATGGGCTGTTCACAGATACGCAGTATTTT. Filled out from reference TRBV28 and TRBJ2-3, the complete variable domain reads DVKVTQSSRYLVKRTGEKVFLECVQDMDHENMFWYRQDPGLGLRLIYFSYDVKMKEKGDIPEGYSVSREKKERFSLILESASTNQTSMYLCASSLNGLFTDTQYFGPGTRLTVL.

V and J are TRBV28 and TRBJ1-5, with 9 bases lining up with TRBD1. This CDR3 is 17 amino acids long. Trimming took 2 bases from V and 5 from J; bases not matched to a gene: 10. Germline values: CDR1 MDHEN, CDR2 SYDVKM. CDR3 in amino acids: CASSLTRGQGGHQPQHF. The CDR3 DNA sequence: TGTGCCAGCAGTTTAACACGGGGACAGGGAGGGCATCAGCCCCAGCATTTT.

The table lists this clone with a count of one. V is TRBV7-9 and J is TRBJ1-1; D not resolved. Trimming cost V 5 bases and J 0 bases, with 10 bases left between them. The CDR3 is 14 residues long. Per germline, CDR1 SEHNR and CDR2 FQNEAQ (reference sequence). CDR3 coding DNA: TGTGCCAGCAGCCAATCAGCGCTGAACACTGAAGCTTTCTTT. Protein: CASSQSALNTEAFF.

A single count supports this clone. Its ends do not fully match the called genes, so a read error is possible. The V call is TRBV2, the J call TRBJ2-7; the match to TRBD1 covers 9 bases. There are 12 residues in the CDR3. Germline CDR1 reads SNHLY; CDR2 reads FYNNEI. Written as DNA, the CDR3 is TGTGCCAGCAGTCCAACCCCGGACAGGGGACACTTC. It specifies CASSPTPDRGHF. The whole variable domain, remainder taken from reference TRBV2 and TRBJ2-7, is EPEVTQTPSHQVTQMGQEVILRCVPISNHLYFYWYRQILGQKVEFLVSFYNNEISEKSEIFDDQFSVERPDGSNFTLKIRSTKLEDSAMYFCASSPTPDRGHFGPGTRLTVT.